These T cell receptor beta chains were read from a single sample in a study of CD8 T cells in Susac syndrome. TCRdb re-called the immunoSEQ multiplex PCR reads through MiXCR, storing one row per CDR3 protein. Among around 50,000 distinct CDR3 sequences listed, more than 85% were seen once. The sample consisted of CD8+ T cells from PBMCs. These receptors all stem from a human donor in good health. Each CDR3 is given with its conserved first and last residue. A D gene is named only where the DNA matches it firmly. Expanded clones get a size class; other rows say once, few or many, or leave the size out.

-	-	TRBV7-9	TRBJ1-1	CASSLALTAEAFF	TGTGCCAGCAGCTTAGCCCTGACGGCTGAAGCTTTCTTT
TRBD1	-	TRBV27	TRBJ1-1	CASSTGQALEAFF	TGTGCCAGCAGCACGGGACAGGCCCTTGAAGCTTTCTTT
-	-	TRBV30	TRBJ1-2	CAWTGSTYGYTF	TGTGCCTGGACGGGCAGTACCTATGGCTACACCTTC
TRBD2	-	TRBV7-2	TRBJ2-4	CASSLDGYSGRPKNIQYF	TGTGCCAGCAGCTTAGATGGATATAGCGGGAGACCTAAAAACATTCAGTACTTC
-	-	TRBV7-2	TRBJ1-2	CASSEPPNYGYTF	TGTGCCAGCAGCGAGCCTCCGAACTATGGCTACACCTTC
-	-	TRBV7-7	TRBJ2-7	CASSLGAGPTDEQYF	TGTGCCAGCAGCTTAGGGGCGGGCCCGACCGACGAGCAGTACTTC
TRBD1	-	TRBV11-2	TRBJ1-2	CASSLDHRGPNYGYTF	TGTGCCAGCAGCTTAGATCACAGGGGGCCTAACTATGGCTACACCTTC
-	-	TRBV13	TRBJ2-7	CASSRGTSYYEQYF	TGTGCCAGCAGCCGCGGGACATCCTACTACGAGCAGTACTTC
TRBD2	-	TRBV24-1	TRBJ2-1	CATSPDRASGDRDEQFF	TGTGCCACCAGTCCAGATAGGGCTAGCGGCGATCGGGATGAGCAGTTCTTC
-	-	TRBV27	TRBJ2-6	CASSLAPGSGANVLTF	TGTGCCAGCAGTTTGGCGCCGGGGTCTGGGGCCAACGTCCTGACTTTC
TRBD2	-	TRBV7-8	TRBJ2-5	CASTHGGGKETQYF	TGTGCCAGCACCCACGGGGGGGGGAAAGAGACCCAGTACTTC
TRBD1	once	TRBV7-9	TRBJ2-3	CAGFRLTGAYTDTQYF	TGTGCCGGCTTCAGGTTAACAGGGGCCTACACAGATACGCAGTATTTT
-	-	TRBV20-1	TRBJ1-2	CSARDRGYTF	TGCAGTGCTAGAGATCGTGGCTACACCTTC
TRBD1	-	TRBV6-5	TRBJ2-7	CASSYADRGYEQYF	TGTGCCAGCAGTTACGCGGACAGGGGCTACGAGCAGTACTTC
-	-	TRBV6-1	TRBJ2-7	CASTDEIYEQYF	TGTGCCAGCACGGACGAAATCTACGAGCAGTACTTC
TRBD1	-	TRBV5-6	TRBJ2-1	CASSLGGLGTGGFNEQFF	TGTGCCAGCAGCTTGGGGGGGTTAGGGACAGGGGGCTTTAATGAGCAGTTCTTC
TRBD1	-	TRBV7-9	TRBJ2-2	CASSPTQGAHTGELFF	TGTGCCAGCAGCCCCACACAGGGGGCCCACACCGGGGAGCTGTTTTTT
TRBD2	-	TRBV29-1	TRBJ2-1	CSVEGGTSGSIYEQFF	TGCAGCGTTGAAGGGGGGACTAGCGGGAGTATTTATGAGCAGTTCTTC
-	-	TRBV6-1	TRBJ1-1	CASSMGRDVNTEAFF	TGTGCCAGCAGTATGGGACGCGACGTGAACACTGAAGCTTTCTTT
-	-	TRBV27	TRBJ1-1	CASSLTVTSYTEAFF	TGTGCCAGCAGTTTAACAGTGACATCCTACACTGAAGCTTTCTTT
TRBD2	-	TRBV20-1	TRBJ2-7	CSARASSGSAFNSYEQYF	TGCAGTGCTAGAGCCTCTAGCGGGAGCGCCTTTAACTCCTACGAGCAGTACTTC
-	-	TRBV20-1	TRBJ2-1	CSARVTGGLTYNEQFF	TGCAGTGCTAGAGTTACCGGGGGACTGACCTACAATGAGCAGTTCTTC
-	-	TRBV2	TRBJ2-7	CASSEGATYEQYF	TGTGCCAGCAGTGAAGGGGCTACCTACGAGCAGTACTTC
-	-	TRBV27	TRBJ2-1	CASSPRDNEQFF	TGTGCCAGCAGCCCCAGAGACAATGAGCAGTTCTTC
TRBD2	-	TRBV2	TRBJ2-1	CASSEITSGRSYNEQFF	TGTGCCAGCAGTGAAATAACTAGCGGGCGATCCTACAATGAGCAGTTCTTC
-	-	TRBV30	TRBJ1-5	CAWSAAHNQPQHF	TGTGCCTGGAGTGCGGCCCACAATCAGCCCCAGCATTTT
TRBD1	-	TRBV29-1	TRBJ2-7	CSVKGQGVLYEQYF	TGCAGCGTTAAGGGACAGGGAGTCCTCTACGAGCAGTACTTC
-	-	TRBV15	TRBJ2-2	CATSRGAAVTGELFF	TGTGCCACCAGCAGAGGGGCGGCCGTCACCGGGGAGCTGTTTTTT
-	-	TRBV7-2	TRBJ2-3	CASDYAGITDTQYF	TGTGCCAGCGATTATGCCGGAATCACAGATACGCAGTATTTT
-	-	TRBV14	TRBJ1-1	CASRRTDYNTEAFF	TGTGCCAGCAGAAGGACAGATTACAACACTGAAGCTTTCTTT